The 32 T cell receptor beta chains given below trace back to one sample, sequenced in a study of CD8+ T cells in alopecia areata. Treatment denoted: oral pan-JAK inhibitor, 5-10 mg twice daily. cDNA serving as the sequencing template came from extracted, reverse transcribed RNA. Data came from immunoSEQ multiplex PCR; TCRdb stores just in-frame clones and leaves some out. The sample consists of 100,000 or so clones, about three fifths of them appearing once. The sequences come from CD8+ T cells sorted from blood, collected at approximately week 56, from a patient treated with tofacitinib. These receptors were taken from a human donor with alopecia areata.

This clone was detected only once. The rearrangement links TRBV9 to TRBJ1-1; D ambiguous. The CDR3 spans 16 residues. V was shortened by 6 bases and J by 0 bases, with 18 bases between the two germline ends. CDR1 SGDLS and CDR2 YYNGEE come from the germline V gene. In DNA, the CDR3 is TGTGCCAGCAATGGGGATGTAGGCGGTTTGAACACTGAAGCTTTCTTT. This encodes CASNGDVGGLNTEAFF.

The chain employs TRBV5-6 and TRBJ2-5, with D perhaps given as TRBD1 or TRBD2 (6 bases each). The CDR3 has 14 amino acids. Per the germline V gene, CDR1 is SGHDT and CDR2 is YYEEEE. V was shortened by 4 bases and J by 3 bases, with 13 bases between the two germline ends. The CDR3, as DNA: TGTGCCAGCAGCACAGGGACTGCAGAAGAGACCCAGTACTTC. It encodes CASSTGTAEETQYF.

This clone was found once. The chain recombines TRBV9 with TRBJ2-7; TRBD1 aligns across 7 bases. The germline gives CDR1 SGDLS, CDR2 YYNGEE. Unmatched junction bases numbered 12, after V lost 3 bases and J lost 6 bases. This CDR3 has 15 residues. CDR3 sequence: CASSARTGVRGEQYF. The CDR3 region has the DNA TGTGCCAGCAGCGCGCGGACAGGTGTTCGTGGCGAGCAGTACTTC.

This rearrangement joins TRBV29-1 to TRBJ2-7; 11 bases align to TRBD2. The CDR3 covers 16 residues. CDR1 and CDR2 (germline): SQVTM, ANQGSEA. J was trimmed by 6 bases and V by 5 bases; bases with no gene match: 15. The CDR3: CSVKVAGGPSLREQYF. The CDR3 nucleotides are TGCAGCGTTAAAGTAGCGGGGGGGCCTAGTCTCCGCGAGCAGTACTTC.

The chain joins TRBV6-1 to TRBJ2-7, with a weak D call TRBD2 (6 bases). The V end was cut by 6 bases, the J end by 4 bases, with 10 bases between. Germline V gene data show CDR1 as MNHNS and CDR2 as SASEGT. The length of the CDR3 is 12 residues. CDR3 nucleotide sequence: TGTGCCAGCAGCGACGGGGGTTACGAGCAGTACTTC. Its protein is CASSDGGYEQYF.

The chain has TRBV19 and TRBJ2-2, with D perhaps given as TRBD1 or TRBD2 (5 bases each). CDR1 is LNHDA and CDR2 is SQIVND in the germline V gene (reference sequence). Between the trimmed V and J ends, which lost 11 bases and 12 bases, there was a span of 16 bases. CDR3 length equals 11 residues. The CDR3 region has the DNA TGTGCCGTGGGGGAGTCGGGAAAGCTGTTTTTT. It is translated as CAVGESGKLFF. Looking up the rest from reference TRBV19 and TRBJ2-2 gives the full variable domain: DGGITQSPKYLFRKEGQNVTLSCEQNLNHDAMYWYRQDPGQGLRLIYYSQIVNDFQKGDIAEGYSVSREKKESFPLTVTSAQKNPTAFYLCAVGESGKLFFGEGSRLTVL.

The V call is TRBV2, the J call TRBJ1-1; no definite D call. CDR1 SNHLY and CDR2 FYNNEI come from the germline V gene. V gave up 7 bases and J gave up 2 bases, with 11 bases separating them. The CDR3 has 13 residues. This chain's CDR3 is CASTPSRNTEAFF. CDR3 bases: TGTGCCAGCACCCCCAGCAGAAACACTGAAGCTTTCTTT.

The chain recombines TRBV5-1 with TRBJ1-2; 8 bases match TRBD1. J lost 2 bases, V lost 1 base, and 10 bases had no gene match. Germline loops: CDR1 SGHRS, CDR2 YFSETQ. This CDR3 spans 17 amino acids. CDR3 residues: CASSLNAAQGANYGYTF. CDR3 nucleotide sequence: TGCGCCAGCAGCTTGAACGCCGCCCAGGGGGCCAACTATGGCTACACCTTC.

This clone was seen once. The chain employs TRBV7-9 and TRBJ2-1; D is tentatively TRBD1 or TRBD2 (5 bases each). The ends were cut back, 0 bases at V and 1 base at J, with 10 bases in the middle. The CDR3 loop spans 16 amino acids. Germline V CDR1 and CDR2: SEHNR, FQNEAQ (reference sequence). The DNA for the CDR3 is TGTGCCAGCAGCTTAGCTAGAGGGGAGTCCTACAATGAGCAGTTCTTC. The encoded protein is CASSLARGESYNEQFF.

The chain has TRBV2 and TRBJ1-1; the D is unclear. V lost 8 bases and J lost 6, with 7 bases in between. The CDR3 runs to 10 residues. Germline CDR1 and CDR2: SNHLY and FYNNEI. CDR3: CASGSPEAFF. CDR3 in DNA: TGTGCCAGCGGTTCCCCTGAAGCTTTCTTT.

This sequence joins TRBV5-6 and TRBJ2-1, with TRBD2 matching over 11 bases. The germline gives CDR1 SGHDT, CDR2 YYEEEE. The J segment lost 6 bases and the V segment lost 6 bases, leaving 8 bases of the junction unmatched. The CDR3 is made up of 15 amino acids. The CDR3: CASTPGLAVGNEQFF. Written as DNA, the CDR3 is TGTGCCAGCACCCCGGGACTAGCGGTGGGCAATGAGCAGTTCTTC.

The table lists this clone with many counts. CDR3 loop: CASRSGTGIISPLHF. The CDR3 DNA reads as TGTGCCAGCAGATCCGGGACAGGGATTATTTCACCCCTCCACTTT. The rearrangement links TRBV27 to TRBJ1-6; 9 nucleotides match TRBD1. The CDR3 spans 15 residues. The V segment lost 6 bases and the J segment 9 bases; nucleotides outside the gene matches: 9. Per germline, CDR1 MNHEY and CDR2 SMNVEV (reference sequence).

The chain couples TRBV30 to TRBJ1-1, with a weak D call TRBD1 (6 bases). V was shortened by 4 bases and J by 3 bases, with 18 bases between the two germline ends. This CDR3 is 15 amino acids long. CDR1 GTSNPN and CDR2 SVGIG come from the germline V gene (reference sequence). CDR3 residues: CAWTRDTSRDTEAFF. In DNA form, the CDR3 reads TGTGCCTGGACGCGGGACACGTCAAGGGACACTGAAGCTTTCTTT.

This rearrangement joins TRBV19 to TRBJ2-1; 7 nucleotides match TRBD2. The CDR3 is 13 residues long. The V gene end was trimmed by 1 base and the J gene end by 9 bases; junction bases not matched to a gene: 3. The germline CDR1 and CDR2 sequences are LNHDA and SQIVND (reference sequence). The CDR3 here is CASSIGTGGEQFF. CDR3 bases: TGTGCCAGTAGTATAGGTACGGGGGGTGAGCAGTTCTTC.

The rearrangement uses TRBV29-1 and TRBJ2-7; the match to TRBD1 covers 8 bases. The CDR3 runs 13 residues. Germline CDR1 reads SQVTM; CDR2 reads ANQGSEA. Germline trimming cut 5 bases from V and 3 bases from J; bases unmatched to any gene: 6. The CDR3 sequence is CSVMTGEYYEQYF. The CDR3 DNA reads TGCAGCGTTATGACAGGGGAGTACTACGAGCAGTACTTC.

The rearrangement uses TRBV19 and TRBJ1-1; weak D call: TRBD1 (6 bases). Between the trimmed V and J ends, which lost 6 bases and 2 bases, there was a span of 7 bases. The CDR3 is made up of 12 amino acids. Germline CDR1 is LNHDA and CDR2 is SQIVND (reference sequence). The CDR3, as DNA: TGTGCCAGTAGGACAGGAAACACTGAAGCTTTCTTT. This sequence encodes CASRTGNTEAFF.

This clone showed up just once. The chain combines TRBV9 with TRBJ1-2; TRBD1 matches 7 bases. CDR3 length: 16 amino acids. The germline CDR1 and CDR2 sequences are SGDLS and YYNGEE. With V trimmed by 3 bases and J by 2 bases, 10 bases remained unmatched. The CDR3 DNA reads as TGTGCCAGCAGCGCACCTTCCCGGGACAGAAACTATGGCTACACCTTC. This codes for CASSAPSRDRNYGYTF.

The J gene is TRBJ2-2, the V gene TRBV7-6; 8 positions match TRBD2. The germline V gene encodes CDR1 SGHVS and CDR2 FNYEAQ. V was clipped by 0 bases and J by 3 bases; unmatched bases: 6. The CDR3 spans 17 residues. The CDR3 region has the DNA TGTGCCAGCAGCTTAGCGATGGCGGGGGGCTACACCGGGGAGCTGTTTTTT. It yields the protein CASSLAMAGGYTGELFF.

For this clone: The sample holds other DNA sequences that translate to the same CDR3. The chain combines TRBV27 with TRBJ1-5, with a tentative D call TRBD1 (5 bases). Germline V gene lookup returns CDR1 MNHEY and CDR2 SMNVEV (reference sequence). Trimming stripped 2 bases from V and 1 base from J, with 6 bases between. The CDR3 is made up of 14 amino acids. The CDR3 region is CASSLGGSNQPQHF. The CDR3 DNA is TGTGCCAGCAGTTTAGGGGGGAGCAATCAGCCCCAGCATTTT.

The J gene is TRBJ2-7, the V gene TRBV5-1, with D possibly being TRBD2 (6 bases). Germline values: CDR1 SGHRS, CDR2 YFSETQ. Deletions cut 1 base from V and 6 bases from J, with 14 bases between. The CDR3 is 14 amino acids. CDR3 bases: TGCGCCAGCAGCTTGACTAGCCAGCCCTCCGAGCAGTACTTC. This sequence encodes CASSLTSQPSEQYF.

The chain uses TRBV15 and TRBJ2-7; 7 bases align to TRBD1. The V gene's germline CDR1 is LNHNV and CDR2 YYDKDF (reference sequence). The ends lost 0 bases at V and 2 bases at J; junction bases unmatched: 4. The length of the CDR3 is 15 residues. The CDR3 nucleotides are TGTGCCACCAGCAGAGACAGGGGGAGAACCTACGAGCAGTACTTC. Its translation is CATSRDRGRTYEQYF.

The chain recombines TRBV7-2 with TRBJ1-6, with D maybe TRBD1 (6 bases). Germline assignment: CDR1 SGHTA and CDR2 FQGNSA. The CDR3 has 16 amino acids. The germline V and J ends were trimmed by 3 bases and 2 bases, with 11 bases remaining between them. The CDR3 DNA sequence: TGTGCCAGCAGCTTTAGGACAGAAACCTATAATTCACCCCTCCACTTT. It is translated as CASSFRTETYNSPLHF.

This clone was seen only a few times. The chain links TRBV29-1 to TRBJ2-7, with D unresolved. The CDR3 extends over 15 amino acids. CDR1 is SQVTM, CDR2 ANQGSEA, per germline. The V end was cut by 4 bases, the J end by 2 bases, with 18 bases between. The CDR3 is CSVGLWEGLPYEQYF. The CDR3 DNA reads TGCAGCGTTGGCCTTTGGGAAGGGCTCCCCTACGAGCAGTACTTC.

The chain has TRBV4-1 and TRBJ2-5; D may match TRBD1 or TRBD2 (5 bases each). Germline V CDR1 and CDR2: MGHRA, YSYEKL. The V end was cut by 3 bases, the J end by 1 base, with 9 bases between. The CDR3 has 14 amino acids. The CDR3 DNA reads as TGCGCCAGCAGCCATGTCGGGACCCAAGAGACCCAGTACTTC. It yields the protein CASSHVGTQETQYF.

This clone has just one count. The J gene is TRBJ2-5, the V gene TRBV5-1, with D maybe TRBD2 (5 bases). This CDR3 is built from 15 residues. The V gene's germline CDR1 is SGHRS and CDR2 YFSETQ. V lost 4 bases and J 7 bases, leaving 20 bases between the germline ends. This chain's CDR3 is CASSPLAGDLWTQYF. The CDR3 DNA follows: TGCGCCAGCAGCCCCCTTGCGGGTGACCTGTGGACCCAGTACTTC.

CDR3 sequence reads: CASSIINEKLFF. CDR3 bases: TGTGCCAGTAGTATAATTAATGAAAAACTGTTTTTT. The V call is TRBV19, the J call TRBJ1-4; D remains ambiguous. The CDR3 is 12 residues long. The ends were cut back, 2 bases at V and 4 bases at J, with 2 bases in the middle. From germline, CDR1 is LNHDA and CDR2 SQIVND (reference sequence).

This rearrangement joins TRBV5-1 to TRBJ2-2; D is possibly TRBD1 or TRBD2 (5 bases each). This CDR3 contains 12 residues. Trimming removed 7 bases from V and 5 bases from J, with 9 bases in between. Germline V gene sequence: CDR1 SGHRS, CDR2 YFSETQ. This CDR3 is CASLGVTGELFF. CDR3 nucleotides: TGCGCCAGCCTGGGGGTGACCGGGGAGCTGTTTTTT.

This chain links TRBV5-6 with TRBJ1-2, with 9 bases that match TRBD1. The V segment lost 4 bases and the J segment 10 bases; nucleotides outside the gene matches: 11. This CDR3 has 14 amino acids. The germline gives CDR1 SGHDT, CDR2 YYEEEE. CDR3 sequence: CASSIPGQGGVYTF. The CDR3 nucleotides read TGTGCCAGCAGCATACCGGGACAGGGAGGGGTCTACACCTTC.

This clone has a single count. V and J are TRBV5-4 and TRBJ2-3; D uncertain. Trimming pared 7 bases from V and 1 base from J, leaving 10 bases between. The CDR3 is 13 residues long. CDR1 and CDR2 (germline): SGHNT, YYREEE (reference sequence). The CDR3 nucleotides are TGTGCCAGCTCAGATTGGGGCACAGATACGCAGTATTTT. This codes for CASSDWGTDTQYF.

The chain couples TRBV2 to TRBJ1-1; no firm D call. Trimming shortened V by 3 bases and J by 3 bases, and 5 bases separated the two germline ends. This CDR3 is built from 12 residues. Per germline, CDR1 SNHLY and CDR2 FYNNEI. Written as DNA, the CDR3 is TGTGCCAGCAGTGATCGGGACACTGAAGCTTTCTTT. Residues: CASSDRDTEAFF.

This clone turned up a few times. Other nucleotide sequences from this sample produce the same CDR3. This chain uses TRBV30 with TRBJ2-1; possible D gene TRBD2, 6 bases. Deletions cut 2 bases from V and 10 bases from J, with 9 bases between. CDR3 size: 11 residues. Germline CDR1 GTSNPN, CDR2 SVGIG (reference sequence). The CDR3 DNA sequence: TGTGCCTGGAGTCGGGGGTCCGAGCAGTTCTTC. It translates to CAWSRGSEQFF.

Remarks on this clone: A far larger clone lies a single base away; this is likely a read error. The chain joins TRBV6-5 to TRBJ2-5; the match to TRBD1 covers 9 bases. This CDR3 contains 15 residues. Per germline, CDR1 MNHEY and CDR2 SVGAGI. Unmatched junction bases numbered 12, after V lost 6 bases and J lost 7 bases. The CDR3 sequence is CASSFRDRERGTQYF. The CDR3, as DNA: TGTGCCAGCAGCTTCCGGGACAGGGAGCGAGGGACCCAGTACTTC.